The T cell receptor (beta chain) described here comes from a study of T cells expressing NK-cell markers. Using the 5' RACE reads, TCRdb records one entry per CDR3 protein without DNA. Listed are about 430,000 distinct CDR3 sequences; 1.4% to 1.5% falls within the top ten. The TCR originated in a woman aged 50 to 60 in good health. Material: blood T cells: a sorted CD56 or NKG2C T cell subset, CD4+ or CD8+ T cells, or bulk PBMC T cells (not recorded which).

CDR3 amino acids: CASSEGAGTEAFF. V usage is TRBV6-4 and J usage is TRBJ1-1; without DNA, the TCRdb call of TRBD1 cannot be checked. The CDR3 totals 13 residues. The V gene's germline CDR1 is MRHNA and CDR2 SNTAGT.